Listed below are T cell receptor beta chains from one sample, sequenced in a study of regulatory T cells in long-lasting Graves disease. From the multiplex PCR reads, TCRdb called clonotypes with MiXCR, one entry per CDR3 protein. The table records hundreds of thousands of distinct CDR3 sequences, about 16% of them present only once. The data were also submitted as part of a second study, on T cells in Graves' hyperthyroidism and ophthalmopathy.

Here the sequenced sample was peripheral blood mononuclear cells (PBMCs), taken at new diagnosis, from a patient treated with antithyroid drugs. These receptors were obtained from a man aged 18 to 29 with Graves disease. Both conserved end residues are trimmed from each CDR3.

>TRBV19|TRBJ1-5
ASSWTGSRNQPQH
>TRBV12-3/TRBV12-4|TRBJ1-1
ASSLDRRTEAF
>TRBV5-6|TRBJ2-5
ASSRDRGYQETQY
>TRBV27|TRBJ1-2
ASSLFPGTGGGYT
>TRBV28|TRBJ1-1
ASSSSTGWTEAF
>TRBV6-5|TRBJ2-2
ASSYVWTGTDGELF
>TRBV19|TRBJ2-7
ASRSASTDYEQY
>TRBV5-5|TRBJ1-5
ASSLEATGGGNQPQH
>TRBV18|TRBJ2-5
ASSPRRAGDETQY
>TRBV30|TRBJ2-1
AWSGAGGPSYNEQF
>TRBV7-2|TRBJ2-7
ASSSRHLAEQY
>TRBV5-1|TRBJ2-3
ASSSGLDTDTQY
>TRBV10-3|TRBJ2-2
AISEPGTANTGELF
>TRBV19|TRBJ2-7
ASSPHRGTYEQY
>TRBV5-4|TRBJ2-3
ASSLWSGRAADTQY
>TRBV7-9|TRBJ1-4
ASSPEPATNEKLF
>TRBV7-6|TRBJ2-3
ASSLVAGQGKDTQY
>TRBV20-1|TRBJ2-1
SAGLRNNEQF
>TRBV4-2|TRBJ2-5
ASSQVGGQETQY
>TRBV24-1|TRBJ2-3
ATLLIGPDTQY
>TRBV30|TRBJ1-5
AWSVAGESNQPQH
>TRBV3-1|TRBJ2-7
ASSQEPEDRVREQY
>TRBV2|TRBJ1-5
ASSDRTGGNQPQH
>TRBV7-9|TRBJ2-7
ASSSRGGDEQY
>TRBV20-1|TRBJ2-3
SARGLAASTDTQY
>TRBV27|TRBJ2-2
ASSLWGQGNTGELF
>TRBV30|TRBJ1-1
ASQPRDRGQGTEAF
>TRBV15|TRBJ1-2
ATSTETGPYGYT
>TRBV27|TRBJ1-5
ASRPTGSEGQGASPH
>TRBV20-1|TRBJ2-7
SAAGTSGVQGEQY
>TRBV5-1|TRBJ1-5
ASSLVGSYSNQPQH
>TRBV7-3|TRBJ2-5
ASSLGPPGGYQETQY
>TRBV5-1|TRBJ2-1
ASSPDWNNEQF
>TRBV12-3/TRBV12-4|TRBJ1-5
ASSLSNRDNQPQH
>TRBV7-9|TRBJ1-3
ASSSQEAGNTIY
>TRBV7-2|TRBJ1-2
ASSLAGLMGYDYT
>TRBV20-1|TRBJ2-7
SATDRAGEQY
>TRBV27|TRBJ2-1
ASSLLPLGAGGPSATGQF
>TRBV4-1|TRBJ2-7
ASSQGPLTASGRAGEQY
>TRBV30|TRBJ1-1
AWSLFSGGANTEAF
>TRBV9|TRBJ2-3
ASSVAQGGTDTQY
>TRBV6-2/TRBV6-3|TRBJ1-5
ATRGGNQPQH
>TRBV18|TRBJ2-6
ASHGQDRSTNVLT
>TRBV13|TRBJ2-1
ASSLRAGWQF
>TRBV2|TRBJ2-1
ASTPGTGYNEQF
>TRBV2|TRBJ2-5
ASSLLAGGQETQY
>TRBV11-3|TRBJ2-5
ASSLAGTSGSGETQY
>TRBV28|TRBJ1-5
AIYGTQRRSQH
>TRBV7-9|TRBJ1-1
ASSLVRGKRPNTEAF
>TRBV5-4|TRBJ2-2
ASSLRQGFTGELF
>TRBV11-2|TRBJ2-7
ASSISRGPVYEQY
>TRBV27|TRBJ2-1
ASSPVPLAGPTSFSYNEQF
>TRBV11-2|TRBJ2-7
ASSLDEVIRGHEQY
>TRBV7-9|TRBJ2-1
ASSPATGRGVEQF
>TRBV30|TRBJ1-2
AWTETDYGYT
>TRBV20-1|TRBJ2-2
SASGRGHYTGELF
>TRBV5-5|TRBJ1-1
ASSMTGSGNTEAF
>TRBV29-1|TRBJ1-2
SVEGGSGNYGYT
>TRBV6-5|TRBJ1-1
ASSYSPFTPTTEAF
>TRBV29-1|TRBJ1-1
SVVPGTGNTEAF